This TCR beta chain stems from a study of T cell repertoires in cytomegalovirus infection. Turning to the study itself: Carrying CMV and the relevant HLA type showed in public TCR beta signatures. Study-wide results and caveats: Cumulative frequency (of public TCR beta family members) identified carriers of CMV plus the relevant HLA. Dominant in the ex vivo response were TCR beta clonotypes restricted by HLA-C and specific for CMV.

V was cut by 4 bases and J by 5 bases, with 18 bases left in between. The CDR3 totals 15 residues. The V gene's germline CDR1 is SGHRS and CDR2 YFSETQ. Via MiXCR, TCRdb re-called the reads, giving one row per CDR3 protein. The table lists under 800,000 distinct CDR3 sequences, 24% of them singletons, with less than 9.5% in the top ten. Points on this clonotype: Its antigen is unidentified.

Sequencing used CD8+ T cells from PBMCs. This TCR was recovered from a human donor in good health (CMV status not recorded). Some clones in this sample may be carry-over from other donors' samples. The rearrangement joins TRBV5-1 to TRBJ1-1; perhaps TRBD1 as D (6 bases). The CDR3 DNA follows: TGCGCCAGCAGCCGAGGGTCGACAGGAGAGACTGAAGCTTTCTTT. This encodes CASSRGSTGETEAFF.